This TCR beta chain comes out of a study of siplizumab effects on memory and regulatory T cells. Findings and caveats of the study: Apparently key alloresponse contributors, naive T cells also seemed more diverse than memory cells. Among sequences traceable to unstimulated CD4+ memory cells, alloreactive ones were significantly reduced by siplizumab.

About this clone itself: The target antigen is unknown.

Per sample, the assay covered about 9.5 x 10^4 TCR templates. Repertoires were generated with immunoSEQ multiplex PCR, while TCRdb's copy carries only in-frame clones and drops some. The sample includes about 110,000 clones, 80% to 95% of them seen just once. The sequence was collected from a human donor in good health. Source material: CD4+ T cells sorted from blood.

CDR3 nucleotides: TGTGCCAGCAGCCACCCAGGCCGAGAGACCCAGTACTTC. It specifies CASSHPGRETQYF. The chain is built from TRBV11-2 and TRBJ2-5; no reliable D call. With 5 bases removed from V and 4 bases from J, the gap between germline ends came to 11 bases. The length of the CDR3 is 13 residues. The germline gives CDR1 SGHAT, CDR2 FQNNGV.